Each of the 22 T cell receptor beta chains below was sequenced from the same sample in a study of read filtering for tumor transcriptome and immune sequencing. The library was built from roughly 400 ng RNA with molecular barcoded adaptors for alpha/delta and beta/gamma chains. One entry per CDR3 protein results from TCRdb running MiXCR on the reads. The sample lists around 130,000 distinct CDR3 sequences, less than 15% seen once, with 7% to 9% in the top ten. Sequenced sample: a population of CD138-negative cells sorted from bone marrow. The receptors here all came from a donor aged 40 or over with multiple myeloma.

In its sample, this clonotype was seen many times. The chain has TRBV4-1 and TRBJ2-1; D is undetermined. V was pared by 0 bases and J by 2 bases, with 11 bases between. CDR1 and CDR2 (germline): MGHRA, YSYEKL. CDR3 length: 16 amino acids. The CDR3 sequence: CASSQDLGVPYNEQFF. CDR3 bases: TGCGCCAGCAGCCAAGATCTTGGAGTACCCTACAATGAGCAGTTCTTC.

This clonotype was seen many times. CDR3 sequence (DNA): TGTGCCAGCAGTCCTAGCGGGGCCAAAAACATTCAGTACTTC. This gives the protein CASSPSGAKNIQYF. The chain has TRBV27 and TRBJ2-4; 8 nucleotides match TRBD2. CDR3 length equals 14 residues. Trimming removed 5 bases from V and 1 base from J; junction bases left unmatched: 1. CDR1 and CDR2 from the germline V gene are MNHEY and SMNVEV (reference sequence).

This clonotype showed up many times. This chain links TRBV18 with TRBJ2-3, with D hard to call. There are 16 residues in the CDR3. V was shortened by 1 base and J by 2 bases, with 13 bases between the two germline ends. Germline V CDR1 and CDR2: KGHSH, LQKENI. The CDR3 region has the DNA TGTGCCAGCTCACCACAGGCGGTCAGGCCCACAGATACGCAGTATTTT. As protein: CASSPQAVRPTDTQYF.

On this clonotype: A much larger clone lies one base from this, so it may be a read error. V is TRBV7-9 and J is TRBJ2-5; no definite D call. This CDR3 is 16 amino acids long. The germline V and J ends were trimmed by 4 bases and 4 bases, with 19 bases remaining between them. Germline V lookup: CDR1 SEHNR, CDR2 FQNEAQ (reference sequence). The CDR3 here is CASSSPSGSNRETQYF. In DNA form, the CDR3 reads TGTGCCAGCAGCTCCCCTTCCGGTAGTAATCGAGAGACCCAGTACTTC.

This clonotype was counted at least ten times. This chain links TRBV6-6 with TRBJ2-2, with D unclear. The germline CDR1 and CDR2 sequences are MNHNY and SVGAGI (reference sequence). Trimming took off 4 bases at V and 3 bases at J, with 9 bases between the two ends. This CDR3 contains 14 residues. The CDR3 sequence: CASSFPPDTGELFF. The CDR3 region has the DNA TGTGCCAGCAGTTTCCCGCCGGACACCGGGGAGCTGTTTTTT.

This clonotype has at least ten counts. This rearrangement joins TRBV7-6 to TRBJ1-1, with D perhaps matching TRBD1 (5 bases). CDR1 is SGHVS and CDR2 is FNYEAQ in the germline V gene. Trimming cost V 3 bases and J 1 base, with 9 bases left between them. The CDR3 has 14 amino acids. CDR3 in DNA: TGTGCCAGCAGCTTGGGACTCCAGAACACTGAAGCTTTCTTT. It translates to CASSLGLQNTEAFF.

This clonotype was observed a few times. The chain carries TRBV19 and TRBJ2-3, with TRBD2 matching 9 bases. Germline V gives CDR1 LNHDA, CDR2 SQIVND (reference sequence). V shed 5 bases and J 2 bases; nucleotides not matched to a gene: 14. CDR3 size: 18 residues. The CDR3 nucleotides are TGTGCCAGTAGTGTTGGACTAGCGAGCCACTTTTCCACAGATACGCAGTATTTT. This codes for CASSVGLASHFSTDTQYF.

This clonotype has at least ten counts. The V gene is TRBV7-2, the J gene TRBJ1-5; D not certain. V lost 1 base and J lost 0, with 7 bases in between. CDR3 size: 15 residues. The germline V gene has CDR1 SGHTA and CDR2 FQGNSA. The CDR3 here is CASSLVLGSNQPQHF. CDR3 DNA: TGTGCCAGCAGCTTAGTCCTAGGTAGCAATCAGCCCCAGCATTTT.

This clonotype was seen just once. A read error may explain this, as a much larger clone is one base away. DNA of the CDR3: TGCGCCAGCAGCCCACGGACTAGCGTGGACAGCACAGATACGCAGTATTTT. Amino acid sequence: CASSPRTSVDSTDTQYF. This rearrangement joins TRBV4-1 to TRBJ2-3; 9 bases fit TRBD2. This CDR3 contains 17 residues. Germline V gene sequence: CDR1 MGHRA, CDR2 YSYEKL. J gave up 0 bases and V 4 bases, and 8 bases lay outside the gene matches.

This clonotype turned up a few times. This may stem from a read error, because a much larger clone lies one nucleotide away. J is TRBJ2-1 and V is TRBV7-9; a possible D gene is TRBD1 (5 bases). Trimming pared 11 bases from V and 4 bases from J, leaving 18 bases between. Germline V CDR1 and CDR2: SEHNR, FQNEAQ (reference sequence). This CDR3 is built from 14 residues. In DNA, the CDR3 is TGTGCCGCCGAACTTAAGACAGCGTACAATGAGCAGTTCTTC. Protein sequence: CAAELKTAYNEQFF. The entire variable domain, with the rest obtained from reference TRBV7-9 and TRBJ2-1, is as follows: DTGVSQNPRHKITKRGQNVTFRCDPISEHNRLYWYRQTLGQGPEFLTYFQNEAQLEKSRLLSDRFSAERPKGSFSTLEIQRTEQGDSAMYLCAAELKTAYNEQFFGPGTRLTVL.

Ten or more counts support this clonotype. V usage is TRBV13 and J usage is TRBJ1-6; D is uncertain. Trimming removed 5 bases at V and 10 bases at J, with 12 bases between. This CDR3 contains 13 residues. Germline lookup yields CDR1 PRHDT and CDR2 FYEKMQ (reference sequence). The CDR3 reads CASSVGEDSPLHF. DNA of the CDR3: TGTGCCAGCAGCGTCGGAGAGGACTCACCCCTCCACTTT. Variable domain in full (rest from reference TRBV13 and TRBJ1-6): AAGVIQSPRHLIKEKRETATLKCYPIPRHDTVYWYQQGPGQDPQFLISFYEKMQSDKGSIPDRFSAQQFSDYHSELNMSSLELGDSALYFCASSVGEDSPLHFGNGTRLTVT.

This clonotype was picked up a small number of times. V gene TRBV10-2 combines with J gene TRBJ2-3, with 9 nucleotides matching TRBD2. Per the germline V gene, CDR1 is WSHSY and CDR2 is SAAADI. CDR3 length: 15 residues. V shed 6 bases, J shed 2 bases, and the junction held 6 bases outside the gene matches. The CDR3 sequence is CASRISGSLTDTQYF. In nucleotides, the CDR3 is TGCGCCAGCAGGATTAGCGGGAGTCTCACAGATACGCAGTATTTT.

CDR3 DNA sequence: TGCGCCAGCAGCCCCTTAGGGTCGGACACCCAAGAGACAGATACGCAGTATTTT. This encodes CASSPLGSDTQETDTQYF. The V and J genes are TRBV4-1 and TRBJ2-3; TRBD1 is a possible D gene (5 bases). The CDR3 spans 18 residues. Trimming took off 4 bases at V and 3 bases at J, with 23 bases between the two ends. The germline V gene has CDR1 MGHRA and CDR2 YSYEKL.

This clonotype occurred many times. CDR3 sequence (DNA): TGTGCCAGCAGTTTCCCGGGACTAGCCTACGAGCAGTACTTC. Translating gives CASSFPGLAYEQYF. V and J are TRBV7-9 and TRBJ2-7; 8 bases match TRBD2. The V gene's germline CDR1 is SEHNR and CDR2 FQNEAQ (reference sequence). J was trimmed by 2 bases and V by 6 bases; bases with no gene match: 6. The CDR3 length is 14 residues.

This clonotype was seen repeatedly, ten times or more. For the CDR3, the DNA is TGTGCCAGCAGCCTAGTGGCTAGCGGGTTCAGTTCGTACAATGAGCAGTTCTTC. Encoded protein: CASSLVASGFSSYNEQFF. The gene calls are TRBV7-2 and TRBJ2-1, with 8 bases aligning to TRBD2. The CDR3 contains 18 residues. Germline V gene sequence: CDR1 SGHTA, CDR2 FQGNSA. The junction had 16 bases not matched to a gene; V was cut back by 5 bases and J by 4 bases.

This clonotype was seen ten or more times. The J gene is TRBJ2-1, the V gene TRBV7-2; TRBD2 aligns across 10 bases. Unmatched junction bases numbered 8, after V lost 1 base and J lost 2 bases. This CDR3 is 18 amino acids long. CDR1 and CDR2 (germline): SGHTA, FQGNSA. The CDR3 spells CASSLGAGGPGTYNEQFF. DNA for the CDR3: TGTGCCAGCAGCTTAGGAGCGGGAGGGCCTGGGACCTACAATGAGCAGTTCTTC.

This clonotype has ten or more counts. The gene calls are TRBV20-1 and TRBJ2-1, with 10 bases that match TRBD2. V lost 0 bases to trimming and J lost 6 bases; unmatched junction nucleotides: 5. CDR1 DFQATT and CDR2 SNEGSKA come from the germline V gene (reference sequence). CDR3 length: 15 residues. The CDR3 region is CSARDPGLAVNEQFF. In DNA form, the CDR3 reads TGCAGTGCTAGAGACCCAGGACTAGCGGTCAATGAGCAGTTCTTC.

The genes are TRBV27 and TRBJ2-4; 13 bases line up with TRBD2. Germline lookup yields CDR1 MNHEY and CDR2 SMNVEV (reference sequence). CDR3 size: 20 residues. The trim removed 1 base at V and 0 bases at J, leaving 9 bases unmatched. CDR3 nucleotide sequence: TGTGCCAGCAGTTTATTCCCGGGACTAGCGGGAAGACAAGCCAAAAACATTCAGTACTTC. This encodes CASSLFPGLAGRQAKNIQYF.

For this clonotype: One end of the junction is discordant with germline, which a read error may explain. The chain has TRBV5-1 and TRBJ2-1; the D is unclear. CDR3 length: 13 residues. Germline loops: CDR1 SGHRS, CDR2 YFSETQ. The CDR3: CASSLDSYNGQFF. The DNA for the CDR3 is TGCGCCAGCAGCTTGGACAGCTACAATGGGCAGTTCTTC.

This clonotype appeared many times. This sequence joins TRBV20-1 and TRBJ2-1; D unclear. The germline V and J ends were trimmed by 0 bases and 0 bases, with 15 bases remaining between them. The CDR3 runs to 17 residues. Germline V gene sequence: CDR1 DFQATT, CDR2 SNEGSKA (reference sequence). The CDR3 DNA follows: TGCAGTGCTAGAGATTCTGCGGTCCTGAGCTCCTACAATGAGCAGTTCTTC. It codes for CSARDSAVLSSYNEQFF.

The chain is built from TRBV3-1 and TRBJ1-5, with D possibly being TRBD1 (5 bases). This CDR3 has 14 residues. The germline V and J ends were trimmed by 5 bases and 7 bases, with 15 bases remaining between them. From germline, CDR1 is LGHDT and CDR2 YNNKEL (reference sequence). The CDR3 region has the DNA TGTGCCAGCAGCAATGGACACCTGAACCAGCCCCAGCATTTT. Translating it yields CASSNGHLNQPQHF.

Comment on this clonotype: Just one base apart from a much larger clone, this may be a read error. The rearrangement uses TRBV29-1 and TRBJ2-3, with TRBD2 identical over 8 bases. Germline V CDR1 and CDR2: SQVTM, ANQGSEA. The CDR3 extends over 14 amino acids. V shed 1 base, J shed 2 bases, and the junction held 2 bases outside the gene matches. The CDR3 nucleotides read TGCAGCGTTGAAGCCGGGGGGGCCACAGATACGCAGTATTTT. Its translation is CSVEAGGATDTQYF.